This is a list of T cell receptor beta chains from one sample in a study of technical replicates of blood from a few donors. Profiling relied on immunoSEQ multiplex PCR, and the TCRdb table lists in-frame clones only, not all of them. The table lists under 95,000 clones, around 92% of them singletons. The sample comprised T cells isolated from PBMCs. The receptors were sampled from a human donor in good health. Both conserved end residues are part of each CDR3. The D gene is left open where the match is weak. Clone size is given for some rows only: seen once, a few or many times, or a class if the clone is expanded.

j_call,clone_size,cdr3_length,v_call,d_call,cdr3_nt,cdr3_aa
TRBJ2-2,.,14,TRBV7-2,.,TGTGCCAGCAGTGGTCTAGTAGACACCGGGGAGCTGTTTTTT,CASSGLVDTGELFF
TRBJ1-2,.,14,TRBV7-9,.,TGTGCCAGCAGCCACAGGGAAACTAACTATGGCTACACCTTC,CASSHRETNYGYTF
TRBJ2-7,.,14,TRBV19,TRBD2,TGTGCCAGTAGTATCCTAGCGGGAGGGCACGAGCAGTACTTC,CASSILAGGHEQYF
TRBJ2-2,.,13,TRBV11-2,.,TGTGCCAGCAGCCCGACTAGTGTCGGGGAGCTGTTTTTT,CASSPTSVGELFF
TRBJ2-7,once,12,TRBV5-1,.,TGCGCCAGCAGCGCGACAGGAAACTGGCAGTACTTC,CASSATGNWQYF
TRBJ2-3,.,15,TRBV19,.,TGTGCCAGTAGTATCGGGGGAAGCAGGACAGATACGCAGTATTTT,CASSIGGSRTDTQYF
TRBJ2-7,once,14,TRBV19,.,TGTGCCAGTAGTACAACCGTGGACACCTACGAGCAGTACTTC,CASSTTVDTYEQYF
TRBJ1-3,.,11,TRBV6-5,.,TGTGCCAGCAGTCGTGGAAACACCATATATTTT,CASSRGNTIYF
TRBJ2-2,.,15,TRBV7-6,.,TGTGCCAGCAGCTTAGGGACCCAGGGGACCGGGGAGCTGTTTTTT,CASSLGTQGTGELFF
TRBJ2-7,.,12,TRBV28,.,TGTGCCAGCAGTTGGGAGTCCTACGAGCAGTACTTC,CASSWESYEQYF
TRBJ1-2,.,16,TRBV9,TRBD1,TGTGCCAGCAGCGTAGAACAAACAGGGGCTCGGTATGGCTACACCTTC,CASSVEQTGARYGYTF
TRBJ2-3,.,14,TRBV7-2,.,TGTGCCAGCAGCCCCGCGGGTTGGATAGATACGCAGTATTTT,CASSPAGWIDTQYF
TRBJ2-5,once,14,TRBV11-3,.,TGTGCCAGCAGCTTAGTAAGGGGTGTAGAGACCCAGTACTTC,CASSLVRGVETQYF
TRBJ1-1,few,11,TRBV29-1,.,TGCAAAGCGTCGGGGAACACTGAAGCTTTCTTT,CKASGNTEAFF
TRBJ1-4,.,14,TRBV13,TRBD1,TGTGCCAGCAGCCTCCGACAGGGGGTGGAAAAACTGTTTTTT,CASSLRQGVEKLFF
TRBJ1-5,.,15,TRBV6-5,TRBD1,TGTGCCAGCAGTTACAACCGGGACAGGGTTCAGCCCCAGCATTTT,CASSYNRDRVQPQHF
TRBJ2-7,.,14,TRBV6-5,TRBD2,TGTGCCAGCAGTTACTCACTAGCGGGAGGTGAGCAGTACTTC,CASSYSLAGGEQYF
TRBJ2-7,.,15,TRBV19,.,TGTGCCAGTAGTATATTCCCAGGGGAGACCTACGAGCAGTACTTC,CASSIFPGETYEQYF
TRBJ1-5,few,16,TRBV19,.,TGTGCCAGTAGTATAGGTGGCGGGGGATGGGATCAGCCCCAGCATTTT,CASSIGGGGWDQPQHF
TRBJ2-3,.,15,TRBV9,TRBD2,TGTGCCAGCACCCTGGCTAGCGGGATTCCAGATACGCAGTATTTT,CASTLASGIPDTQYF
TRBJ2-2,.,13,TRBV6-5,.,TGTGCCAGCAGTTACACTATAGCGGGGGAGCTGTTTTTT,CASSYTIAGELFF
TRBJ2-1,.,15,TRBV5-1,TRBD2,TGCGCCAGCAGCCCCGAGGGACTAGCGGCCAATGAGCAGTTCTTC,CASSPEGLAANEQFF
TRBJ2-2,.,19,TRBV19,.,TGTGCCAGTAGCCCCCCCAACGGGGATAGGATTCTTTACACCGGGGAGCTGTTTTTT,CASSPPNGDRILYTGELFF
TRBJ1-4,once,12,TRBV6-1,.,TGTGCCATCGACCTCTATAGGGGAAAACTGTTTTTT,CAIDLYRGKLFF
TRBJ2-7,.,14,TRBV7-9,.,TGTGCCAGCAGCTTCACCGGGACTGGCTACGAGCAGTACTTC,CASSFTGTGYEQYF
TRBJ1-2,.,15,TRBV30,TRBD1,TGTGCCTGGAGTAAGACCCCGACAGGGCACTATGGCTACACCTTC,CAWSKTPTGHYGYTF
TRBJ2-7,.,18,TRBV9,TRBD2,TGTGCCAGCAGCCCCCGCGCGCCCGGGACTAGCGGCTCCTACGAGCAGTACTTC,CASSPRAPGTSGSYEQYF
TRBJ2-6,.,18,TRBV19,TRBD1,TGTGCCAGTAGTGACTTCAGGGGGCTTAGCTCTGGGGCCAACGTCCTGACTTTC,CASSDFRGLSSGANVLTF
TRBJ1-2,.,14,TRBV6-5,TRBD1,TGTGCCAGCAGTATCAACAGGGGGACCTATGGCTACACCTTC,CASSINRGTYGYTF
TRBJ1-1,.,11,TRBV2,TRBD1,TGTGCCAGCACCACAGGGGAAGGAGCTTTCTTT,CASTTGEGAFF
TRBJ2-7,.,18,TRBV7-9,.,TGTGCCAGCAGCCACCACCCCGAGACAGTGTCGTTCAGGTACGAGCAGTACTTC,CASSHHPETVSFRYEQYF
TRBJ1-4,.,15,TRBV6-1,TRBD1,TGTGCCAGCAGTGAAGCGACAGGGGGCGCTGAAAAACTGTTTTTT,CASSEATGGAEKLFF
TRBJ1-5,.,13,TRBV6-5,.,TGTGCCAGCAGGAACCGGTTCTTGGAGCCCCAGCATTTT,CASRNRFLEPQHF
TRBJ1-1,.,13,TRBV11-3,TRBD1,TGTGCCAGCAGCTCCGGGACAGGGAATGAAGCTTTCTTT,CASSSGTGNEAFF
TRBJ2-1,.,15,TRBV5-1,TRBD2,TGCGCCAGCAGCTTGATGACTAGCGGGGGGAATGAGCAGTTCTTC,CASSLMTSGGNEQFF
TRBJ2-3,.,13,TRBV6-5,.,TGTGCCAGCAGTTACGGAGTGCCAGATACGCAGTATTTT,CASSYGVPDTQYF
TRBJ2-4,.,16,TRBV18,TRBD2,TGTGCCAGCTCGCCTTTAAGCGGGAGTACCAAAAACATTCAGTACTTC,CASSPLSGSTKNIQYF
TRBJ2-1,.,15,TRBV5-6,TRBD1,TGTGCCAGCAGCTACCGGGACAGAACCTACAATGAGCAGTTCTTC,CASSYRDRTYNEQFF
TRBJ2-1,once,14,TRBV9,TRBD2,TGTGCCAGCAGCGTAGGGACTAGCGGCAATGAGCAGTTCTTC,CASSVGTSGNEQFF
TRBJ2-5,.,15,TRBV30,TRBD2,TGTGCCTGGAGTGTGGGACTAGGGGCGAGGGAGACCCAGTACTTC,CAWSVGLGARETQYF
TRBJ2-1,.,17,TRBV7-3,TRBD2,TGTGCCAGCAGCTTATTCCCTACTAGCGGGAAGTACAATGAGCAGTTCTTC,CASSLFPTSGKYNEQFF
TRBJ2-7,.,16,TRBV7-8,.,TGTGCCAGCAGCGATCGGACAGGGACGGGAGGCTACGAGCAGTACTTC,CASSDRTGTGGYEQYF
TRBJ2-7,once,13,TRBV29-1,.,TGCAGCGTTGTTACCAGGATTTCGTACGAGCAGTACTTC,CSVVTRISYEQYF
TRBJ1-2,once,18,TRBV9,.,TGTGCCAGCAGCGTAGCATTCTCTCGACAGGCCCAAAGCTATGGCTACACCTTC,CASSVAFSRQAQSYGYTF
TRBJ2-2,.,17,TRBV5-4,TRBD1,TGTGCCAGCAGCCCAAACCCGGGACAGGGGGGAACCGGGGAGCTGTTTTTT,CASSPNPGQGGTGELFF
TRBJ2-7,.,14,TRBV7-9,TRBD1,TGTGCCAGCAGCCCTAGACAGGGCACTTACGAGCAGTACTTC,CASSPRQGTYEQYF
TRBJ1-4,.,11,TRBV14,.,TGTGCCAGCAGCGCAGGGGCAGAACCTAGTTTT,CASSAGAEPSF
TRBJ2-4,.,11,TRBV29-1,.,TGCAGCGTCTATACGATGAACATTCAGTACTTC,CSVYTMNIQYF
TRBJ2-7,.,14,TRBV9,.,TGTGCCGCATATCCGGGACACCTATACTACGAGCAGTACTTC,CAAYPGHLYYEQYF
TRBJ1-1,.,13,TRBV21-1,.,TGTGCCAGCAGCAAACAGGAGGGGCAGGGAGCTTTCTTT,CASSKQEGQGAFF
TRBJ1-1,.,15,TRBV7-9,.,TGTGCCAGCAGCTTAGCGGGGAGGGCCGACACTGAAGCTTTCTTT,CASSLAGRADTEAFF
TRBJ1-2,.,16,TRBV7-9,TRBD1,TGTGCCAGCAGCTCCGGTACACAGGGGTTAAACTATGGCTACACCTTC,CASSSGTQGLNYGYTF
TRBJ2-1,once,15,TRBV9,TRBD2,TGTGCCAGCAGCGTAGCGGGAGGGTCCTACAATGAGCAGTTCTTC,CASSVAGGSYNEQFF
TRBJ1-1,.,15,TRBV7-2,TRBD1,TGTGCCAGCAGCCCCAAGGACAGGGCTGGGACTGAAGCTTTCTTT,CASSPKDRAGTEAFF
TRBJ2-5,.,14,TRBV5-4,.,TGTGCCAGCAGCTTGGGGGACTCTAGGGAGACCCAGTACTTC,CASSLGDSRETQYF
TRBJ2-3,once,16,TRBV7-2,TRBD2,TGTGCCAGCAGCGCCTCTAGCGGGACAAGAGCAGATACGCAGTATTTT,CASSASSGTRADTQYF
TRBJ2-1,.,16,TRBV7-7,TRBD2,TGTGCCAGCAGCTTGAGACTAGCGGGAGGGGTCGATGAGCAGTTCTTC,CASSLRLAGGVDEQFF
TRBJ1-1,.,12,TRBV2,.,TGTGCCAGCAGTGAAATAGTGGGGGGAGCTTTCTTT,CASSEIVGGAFF